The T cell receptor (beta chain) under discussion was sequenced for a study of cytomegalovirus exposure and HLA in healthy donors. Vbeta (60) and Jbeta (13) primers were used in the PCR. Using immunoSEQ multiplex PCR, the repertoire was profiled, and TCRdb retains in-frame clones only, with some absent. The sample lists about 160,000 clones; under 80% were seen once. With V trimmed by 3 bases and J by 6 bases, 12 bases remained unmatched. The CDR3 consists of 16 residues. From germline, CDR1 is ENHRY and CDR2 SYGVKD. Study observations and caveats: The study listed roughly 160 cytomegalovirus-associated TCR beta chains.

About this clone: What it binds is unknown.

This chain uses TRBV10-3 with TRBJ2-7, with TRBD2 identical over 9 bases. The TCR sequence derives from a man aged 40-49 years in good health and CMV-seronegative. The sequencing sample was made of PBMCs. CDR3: CAISEKAGGSSGEQYF. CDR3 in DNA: TGTGCCATCAGTGAAAAAGCGGGGGGCTCTTCTGGCGAGCAGTACTTC.